The rows below give T cell receptor beta chains drawn from one sample of a study of blood T cell repertoires in COVID-19. Measured with immunoSEQ multiplex PCR; TCRdb has only the in-frame clones, and not every one. The sample lists about 260,000 clones, approximately 86% occurring once. Sequenced: peripheral blood. Source of these receptors: a man between 35 and 55 years old with active or convalescent COVID-19. Both conserved end residues are part of each CDR3. Fields, in order: V gene, D gene, clone size, J gene, CDR3 protein, CDR3 DNA. A D gene is named only where the DNA matches it firmly. Size is stated for part of the rows, as once, few or many counts, or as a class when the clone is expanded.

V gene: TRBV6-5
D gene: -
clone size: once
J gene: TRBJ1-5
CDR3 protein: CASSPSAASNQPQHF
CDR3 DNA: TGTGCCAGCAGTCCCTCGGCAGCGAGCAATCAGCCCCAGCATTTT

V gene: TRBV12-5
D gene: TRBD1
clone size: -
J gene: TRBJ1-5
CDR3 protein: CASGQGASNQPQHF
CDR3 DNA: TGTGCTAGTGGACAGGGGGCGAGCAATCAGCCCCAGCATTTT

V gene: TRBV30
D gene: TRBD1
clone size: -
J gene: TRBJ1-4
CDR3 protein: CAWAGTGHEKLFF
CDR3 DNA: TGTGCCTGGGCCGGGACAGGGCATGAAAAACTGTTTTTT

V gene: TRBV6-5
D gene: TRBD2
clone size: -
J gene: TRBJ2-7
CDR3 protein: CASSLAGDSSYEQYF
CDR3 DNA: TGTGCCAGCAGTTTAGCGGGAGACAGCTCCTACGAGCAGTACTTC

V gene: TRBV27
D gene: -
clone size: once
J gene: TRBJ1-2
CDR3 protein: CASRQVRRTGSGNYGYTF
CDR3 DNA: TGTGCCAGCCGCCAAGTACGAAGAACAGGGTCGGGGAACTATGGCTACACCTTC

V gene: TRBV4-1
D gene: TRBD2
clone size: -
J gene: TRBJ2-3
CDR3 protein: CASSQDRPSGGGGSTQYF
CDR3 DNA: TGCGCCAGCAGCCAAGATCGACCCAGCGGGGGCGGGGGATCTACGCAGTATTTT

V gene: TRBV6-5
D gene: -
clone size: -
J gene: TRBJ2-2
CDR3 protein: CASRLDSYNGELFF
CDR3 DNA: TGTGCCAGCAGGCTCGACTCCTACAACGGGGAGCTGTTTTTT

V gene: TRBV7-7
D gene: -
clone size: once
J gene: TRBJ2-5
CDR3 protein: CASSTVETQYF
CDR3 DNA: TGTGCTAGCAGCACAGTGGAGACCCAGTACTTC

V gene: TRBV10-3
D gene: TRBD1
clone size: once
J gene: TRBJ1-5
CDR3 protein: CATQQGAGNQPQHF
CDR3 DNA: TGTGCCACCCAACAGGGGGCTGGCAATCAGCCCCAGCATTTT

V gene: TRBV12-3/TRBV12-4
D gene: TRBD1
clone size: -
J gene: TRBJ2-7
CDR3 protein: CASWTGDEQYF
CDR3 DNA: TGTGCCAGCTGGACAGGGGACGAGCAGTACTTC

V gene: TRBV6-4
D gene: TRBD1
clone size: -
J gene: TRBJ1-5
CDR3 protein: CAGAQGARQPQHF
CDR3 DNA: TGTGCCGGCGCACAGGGGGCACGACAGCCCCAGCATTTT

V gene: TRBV12-5
D gene: -
clone size: -
J gene: TRBJ2-3
CDR3 protein: CASGLVRGGVGTDTQYF
CDR3 DNA: TGTGCTAGTGGTTTGGTAAGGGGGGGAGTTGGGACAGATACGCAGTATTTT

V gene: TRBV7-6
D gene: TRBD1
clone size: -
J gene: TRBJ2-1
CDR3 protein: CASSLGQGGNEQFF
CDR3 DNA: TGTGCCAGCAGCTTAGGACAGGGCGGCAATGAGCAGTTCTTC

V gene: TRBV5-6
D gene: -
clone size: -
J gene: TRBJ2-5
CDR3 protein: CASSLWQGETQYF
CDR3 DNA: TGTGCCAGCAGCTTGTGGCAGGGAGAGACCCAGTACTTC

V gene: TRBV11-2
D gene: TRBD2
clone size: -
J gene: TRBJ2-1
CDR3 protein: CASSLEGLAIPSYNEQFF
CDR3 DNA: TGTGCCAGCAGCTTAGAAGGACTAGCCATTCCCTCCTACAATGAGCAGTTCTTC

V gene: TRBV5-1
D gene: -
clone size: once
J gene: TRBJ2-3
CDR3 protein: CADSTDTQYF
CDR3 DNA: TGCGCCGACTCCACAGATACGCAGTATTTT

V gene: TRBV6-2/TRBV6-3
D gene: TRBD1
clone size: -
J gene: TRBJ2-1
CDR3 protein: CASSPATGQVYNEQFF
CDR3 DNA: TGTGCCAGCAGTCCCGCTACGGGACAGGTCTACAATGAGCAGTTCTTC

V gene: TRBV10-3
D gene: TRBD1
clone size: few
J gene: TRBJ1-1
CDR3 protein: CAISPLSTGATEAFF
CDR3 DNA: TGTGCCATCAGTCCCCTCTCGACAGGGGCCACTGAAGCTTTCTTT

V gene: TRBV19
D gene: -
clone size: -
J gene: TRBJ2-3
CDR3 protein: CASSMGASTDTQYF
CDR3 DNA: TGTGCCAGTAGTATGGGGGCCTCCACAGATACGCAGTATTTT

V gene: TRBV9
D gene: -
clone size: -
J gene: TRBJ1-6
CDR3 protein: CASSGGRNSPLHF
CDR3 DNA: TGTGCCAGCAGTGGGGGCCGTAATTCACCCCTCCACTTT

V gene: TRBV7-6
D gene: TRBD2
clone size: -
J gene: TRBJ2-5
CDR3 protein: CASSLGPGPGLAGQETQYF
CDR3 DNA: TGTGCCAGCAGCTTAGGCCCAGGGCCGGGGCTAGCGGGACAAGAGACCCAGTACTTC

V gene: TRBV10-1
D gene: TRBD2
clone size: -
J gene: TRBJ2-2
CDR3 protein: CASSESRLAGVTGELFF
CDR3 DNA: TGCGCCAGCAGTGAGTCGCGACTAGCGGGGGTCACCGGGGAGCTGTTTTTT

V gene: TRBV3-1/TRBV3-2
D gene: -
clone size: -
J gene: TRBJ1-2
CDR3 protein: CASSPPTGEGYTF
CDR3 DNA: TGTGCCAGCAGCCCTCCGACAGGTGAAGGCTACACCTTC

V gene: TRBV2
D gene: TRBD1
clone size: -
J gene: TRBJ1-3
CDR3 protein: CASRSPGQGGNTIYF
CDR3 DNA: TGTGCCAGCAGATCACCGGGACAGGGGGGAAACACCATATATTTT

V gene: TRBV5-1
D gene: -
clone size: once
J gene: TRBJ1-6
CDR3 protein: CASSRREEVGSSPLHF
CDR3 DNA: TGCGCCAGCAGCCGACGGGAAGAGGTCGGGAGTTCACCCCTCCACTTT

V gene: TRBV15
D gene: -
clone size: -
J gene: TRBJ2-7
CDR3 protein: CATSRGLVGSYEQYF
CDR3 DNA: TGTGCCACCAGCCGGGGACTTGTCGGCTCCTACGAGCAGTACTTC

V gene: TRBV15
D gene: TRBD1
clone size: -
J gene: TRBJ1-6
CDR3 protein: CATSGGTGDSPLHF
CDR3 DNA: TGTGCCACCAGCGGTGGGACAGGGGACTCACCCCTCCACTTT

V gene: TRBV2
D gene: -
clone size: -
J gene: TRBJ1-1
CDR3 protein: CASSESGKNTEAFF
CDR3 DNA: TGTGCCAGCAGTGAGTCGGGTAAGAACACTGAAGCTTTCTTT

V gene: TRBV7-3
D gene: TRBD1
clone size: -
J gene: TRBJ2-5
CDR3 protein: CASSWGQDPETQYF
CDR3 DNA: TGTGCCAGCAGCTGGGGACAGGATCCCGAGACCCAGTACTTC

V gene: TRBV4-1
D gene: TRBD1
clone size: -
J gene: TRBJ2-1
CDR3 protein: CASSLDRGSYNEQFF
CDR3 DNA: TGCGCCAGCAGCCTCGACAGGGGCTCCTACAATGAGCAGTTCTTC

V gene: TRBV12-5
D gene: -
clone size: -
J gene: TRBJ2-7
CDR3 protein: CASGLGSGAEQYF
CDR3 DNA: TGTGCTAGTGGTTTGGGATCTGGGGCCGAGCAGTACTTC

V gene: TRBV6-5
D gene: TRBD2
clone size: -
J gene: TRBJ2-5
CDR3 protein: CASSSSGKETQYF
CDR3 DNA: TGTGCCAGCAGTAGCAGCGGGAAGGAGACCCAGTACTTC

V gene: TRBV18
D gene: -
clone size: -
J gene: TRBJ2-5
CDR3 protein: CASSPGRRPQETQYF
CDR3 DNA: TGTGCCAGCTCACCAGGGAGGAGACCTCAAGAGACCCAGTACTTC

V gene: TRBV10-1
D gene: -
clone size: -
J gene: TRBJ2-1
CDR3 protein: CATARDTYNEQFF
CDR3 DNA: TGCGCCACCGCGAGGGACACCTACAATGAGCAGTTCTTC

V gene: TRBV7-2
D gene: -
clone size: -
J gene: TRBJ2-7
CDR3 protein: CASSTYLHEQYF
CDR3 DNA: TGTGCCAGCAGTACTTACCTGCACGAGCAGTACTTC

V gene: TRBV18
D gene: -
clone size: -
J gene: TRBJ2-7
CDR3 protein: CASSPPGGPYEQYF
CDR3 DNA: TGTGCCAGCTCACCACCGGGAGGACCCTACGAGCAGTACTTC

V gene: TRBV5-1
D gene: TRBD1
clone size: -
J gene: TRBJ1-3
CDR3 protein: CASSKEDRSGNTIYF
CDR3 DNA: TGCGCCAGCAGCAAGGAGGACAGGTCTGGAAACACCATATATTTT

V gene: TRBV5-4
D gene: -
clone size: few
J gene: TRBJ1-3
CDR3 protein: CASNRYTGSSGNTIYF
CDR3 DNA: TGTGCCAGCAACCGTTACACAGGGAGCTCTGGAAACACCATATATTTT

V gene: TRBV27
D gene: TRBD1
clone size: -
J gene: TRBJ1-5
CDR3 protein: CASSLSTGGNQPQHF
CDR3 DNA: TGTGCCAGCAGTTTATCGACAGGGGGCAATCAGCCCCAGCATTTT

V gene: TRBV7-2
D gene: -
clone size: -
J gene: TRBJ2-3
CDR3 protein: CASSSGGLGDTQYF
CDR3 DNA: TGTGCCAGCAGCTCCGGAGGTCTGGGAGATACGCAGTATTTT

V gene: TRBV5-1
D gene: TRBD1
clone size: -
J gene: TRBJ2-7
CDR3 protein: CASSTTYGTGVEQYF
CDR3 DNA: TGCGCCAGCAGCACTACATACGGGACAGGGGTCGAGCAGTACTTC

V gene: TRBV4-1
D gene: TRBD2
clone size: -
J gene: TRBJ2-5
CDR3 protein: CARSRTSGRGQETQYF
CDR3 DNA: TGCGCCCGCAGCCGAACTAGCGGGAGAGGGCAAGAGACCCAGTACTTC